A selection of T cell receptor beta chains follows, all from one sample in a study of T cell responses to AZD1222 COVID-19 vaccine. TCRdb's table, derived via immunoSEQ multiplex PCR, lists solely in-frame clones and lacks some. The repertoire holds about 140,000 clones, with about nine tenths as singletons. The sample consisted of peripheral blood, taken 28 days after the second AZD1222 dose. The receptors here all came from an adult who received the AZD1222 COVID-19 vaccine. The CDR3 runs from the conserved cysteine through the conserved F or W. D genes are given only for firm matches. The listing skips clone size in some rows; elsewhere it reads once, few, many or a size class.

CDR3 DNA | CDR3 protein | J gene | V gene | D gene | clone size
TGCGCCAGCAGCTCGGACAGGTACGAGCAGTACTTC | CASSSDRYEQYF | TRBJ2-7 | TRBV5-1 | TRBD1 | NA
TGTGCCAGTAGTATAACAGGGAGCTCCTACGAGCAGTACTTC | CASSITGSSYEQYF | TRBJ2-7 | TRBV19 | NA | NA
TGTGCCAGCACCCCCGGGACAGGCCTATACGAGCAGTACTTC | CASTPGTGLYEQYF | TRBJ2-7 | TRBV6-2/TRBV6-3 | TRBD1 | once
TGTGCCAGCCTAGACTTGGGGGGATCCGGCGAGCAGTTCTTC | CASLDLGGSGEQFF | TRBJ2-1 | TRBV6-5 | NA | NA
TGTGCCAGCAGCTCGGGACAGACGAGCTCCTACAATGAGCAGTTCTTC | CASSSGQTSSYNEQFF | TRBJ2-1 | TRBV7-9 | TRBD1 | NA
TGCGCCAGCAGCCATCCCTTGGGGGGCCCTGGAAACACCATATATTTT | CASSHPLGGPGNTIYF | TRBJ1-3 | TRBV4-3 | NA | NA
TGTGCCAGCAGCTTAGAGGCTTTAGGGAGTGGCTCCTACAATGAGCAGTTCTTC | CASSLEALGSGSYNEQFF | TRBJ2-1 | TRBV11-3 | NA | NA
TGTGCCAGTAGTAGCGTAGGAGGAAACACAGATACGCAGTATTTT | CASSSVGGNTDTQYF | TRBJ2-3 | TRBV19 | NA | NA
TGTGCCAGCAGCTGGTTATACCACACCGGGGAGCTGTTTTTT | CASSWLYHTGELFF | TRBJ2-2 | TRBV5-6 | NA | NA
TGTGCCATCAGTGAGGACGCAGGGGTAGGGACAACCTACGAGCAGTACTTC | CAISEDAGVGTTYEQYF | TRBJ2-7 | TRBV10-3 | NA | NA
TGTGCCCGCGAATATCAGGGGATTAACACTGAAGCTTTCTTT | CAREYQGINTEAFF | TRBJ1-1 | TRBV30 | NA | few
TGTGCCAGCAGTTACCAACCCGACAGGGACGTTTATCAGATGAACACTGAAGCTTTCTTT | CASSYQPDRDVYQMNTEAFF | TRBJ1-1 | TRBV7-8 | TRBD1 | NA
TGTGCCAGCTCACCACCCTCACAGGGGACGTGGAGTAATGAGCAGTTCTTC | CASSPPSQGTWSNEQFF | TRBJ2-1 | TRBV18 | TRBD1 | NA
TGCGCCAGCAGCCCCCTACAGGAGGGATACACTGAAGCTTTCTTT | CASSPLQEGYTEAFF | TRBJ1-1 | TRBV4-1 | NA | NA
TGTGCCACCAGTGATTGGAGGGGTGCAGTGCGGGAGCAGTTCTTC | CATSDWRGAVREQFF | TRBJ2-1 | TRBV24-1 | NA | NA
TGTGCCAGCAGTGACGACAGGGGGACTCTCTATGGCTACACCTTC | CASSDDRGTLYGYTF | TRBJ1-2 | TRBV2 | TRBD1 | NA
TGTGCCAGCAGTGACGAGGGAATCTATGAAAAACTGTTTTTT | CASSDEGIYEKLFF | TRBJ1-4 | TRBV6-4 | NA | once
TGTGCCATCAGTGAGCTAAGGGGGCAAGAGACCCAGTACTTC | CAISELRGQETQYF | TRBJ2-5 | TRBV10-3 | NA | NA
TGTGCCAGCAATTGGGTCGGGGACGCTTCTCGATATTGGAACACCATATATTTT | CASNWVGDASRYWNTIYF | TRBJ1-3 | TRBV2 | NA | NA
TGTGCCAGCGTCGGACAGGGGTGGGAGACCCAGTACTTC | CASVGQGWETQYF | TRBJ2-5 | TRBV12-3/TRBV12-4 | TRBD1 | NA
TGTGCCTTGAGGTTGGGGACCGGACTAGCGGTCACCGGGGAGCTGTTTTTT | CALRLGTGLAVTGELFF | TRBJ2-2 | TRBV30 | TRBD2 | once
TGTGCCAGCAGTTACACACCGGGACAGGGGAGCTCCTATAATTCACCCCTCCACTTT | CASSYTPGQGSSYNSPLHF | TRBJ1-6 | TRBV6-2/TRBV6-3 | TRBD1 | NA
TGTGCCAGCAGCTTGAGGGGTAGCACAGATACGCAGTATTTT | CASSLRGSTDTQYF | TRBJ2-3 | TRBV11-2 | NA | NA
TGTGCCAGCAGTTTGGGGGGGACAGGGGGCTTTTATGAAAAACTGTTTTTT | CASSLGGTGGFYEKLFF | TRBJ1-4 | TRBV28 | TRBD1 | NA
TGTGCCAGCAGCTTCGTAGCTACGGTTGGAGAGACCCAGTACTTC | CASSFVATVGETQYF | TRBJ2-5 | TRBV7-6 | NA | NA
TGTGCCAGCAGCCCCAGAGGCCCCTACGAGCAGTACTTC | CASSPRGPYEQYF | TRBJ2-7 | TRBV7-9 | NA | once
TGTGCCAGCAGCTTAGCGGCCCCGACAGCTCAAGAGACCCAGTACTTC | CASSLAAPTAQETQYF | TRBJ2-5 | TRBV7-7 | NA | once